Below are 10 T cell receptor beta chains sequenced from a single sample in a study of early T cells in non-severe SARS-CoV-2 infection. TCRdb reprocessed the 5' RACE reads with MiXCR, giving one entry per CDR3 protein. The repertoire holds roughly 120,000 distinct CDR3 sequences, with 15% as singletons. Sequencing was carried out using whole blood. The receptors come from an adult who was a healthcare worker with PCR-confirmed SARS-CoV-2 infection or an uninfected control (not recorded which).

Notes on this clonotype: The junction differs from germline at one of its ends, possibly a read error. The rearrangement joins TRBV18 to TRBJ2-5; TRBD1 might be the D (6 bases). Germline CDR1 and CDR2: KGHSH and LQKENI. This CDR3 comprises 14 residues. CDR3 sequence reads: CASSLGHLQETRYF. CDR3 coding DNA: TGTGCCAGCTCCCTGGGACACCTCCAAGAGACCCGGTACTTC.

V and J are TRBV10-3 and TRBJ2-7, with 8 nucleotides matching TRBD2. The CDR3 covers 14 residues. J gave up 2 bases and V 0 bases, and 0 bases lay outside the gene matches. Germline V gene sequence: CDR1 ENHRY, CDR2 SYGVKD. CDR3 nucleotides: TGTGCCATCAGTGAGTCGGGACTAGCCTACGAGCAGTACTTC. Protein product: CAISESGLAYEQYF.

In this sample, this clonotype turned up a few times. The chain uses TRBV12-3 or TRBV12-4 and TRBJ2-1, with D maybe TRBD2 (6 bases). The germline V and J ends were trimmed by 3 bases and 7 bases, with 13 bases remaining between them. The CDR3 runs to 14 residues. CDR3 DNA sequence: TGTGCCAGCAGTTTTTGGGGACTGGTGAATGAGCAGTTCTTC. As protein: CASSFWGLVNEQFF.

This clonotype was recorded many times. The CDR3 sequence: CSALRQGNQPQHF. CDR3 in DNA: TGCAGTGCTCTCCGGCAAGGCAATCAGCCCCAGCATTTT. The V and J genes are TRBV20-1 and TRBJ1-5; no firm D call. Germline CDR1 reads DFQATT; CDR2 reads SNEGSKA (reference sequence). V shed 5 bases and J shed 2 bases, with 10 bases lying between them. CDR3 length: 13 residues.

This clonotype has more than one count but fewer than ten. This chain connects TRBV30 to TRBJ2-7; D remains ambiguous. V lost 4 bases and J 1 base, leaving 8 bases between the germline ends. Germline CDR1 and CDR2: GTSNPN and SVGIG (reference sequence). This CDR3 contains 12 residues. In DNA, the CDR3 is TGTGCCTGGAAAGAGTTGTCCTACGAGCAGTACTTC. As protein: CAWKELSYEQYF.

J is TRBJ2-5 and V is TRBV18; either TRBD1 or TRBD2 may supply D (5 bases each). V lost 6 bases, J lost 4 bases, and 15 bases lay in between. The CDR3 is made up of 14 amino acids. Germline CDR1 reads KGHSH; CDR2 reads LQKENI. CDR3 protein: CASSPQGGGETQYF. For the CDR3, the DNA is TGTGCCAGCTCTCCTCAGGGCGGAGGAGAGACCCAGTACTTC.

The rearrangement links TRBV11-2 to TRBJ1-1, with D uncertain. V shed 2 bases and J shed 5 bases, with 9 bases lying between them. The CDR3 length is 13 residues. Germline V gene data show CDR1 as SGHAT and CDR2 as FQNNGV. CDR3 DNA: TGTGCCAGCAGCTTAATTCGAAGGACTGAAGCTTTCTTT. Amino acid sequence: CASSLIRRTEAFF.

This clonotype was seen only a few times. V gene TRBV14 combines with J gene TRBJ2-5, with 8 bases that match TRBD2. The CDR3 totals 14 residues. CDR1 and CDR2 (germline): SGHDN, FVKESK. V lost 3 bases to trimming and J lost 4 bases; unmatched junction nucleotides: 4. The CDR3: CASSHRLASETQYF. CDR3 DNA sequence: TGTGCCAGCAGCCACCGACTAGCGTCAGAGACCCAGTACTTC. Complete variable domain (other parts from reference TRBV14 and TRBJ2-5): EAGVTQFPSHSVIEKGQTVTLRCDPISGHDNLYWYRRVMGKEIKFLLHFVKESKQDESGMPNNRFLAERTGGTYSTLKVQPAELEDSGVYFCASSHRLASETQYFGPGTRLLVL.

This chain connects TRBV3-1 to TRBJ2-1; D may be TRBD2 (7 bases). This CDR3 is 13 amino acids long. The V end was cut by 6 bases, the J end by 5 bases, with 11 bases between. The germline CDR1 and CDR2 sequences are LGHDT and YNNKEL (reference sequence). CDR3 in amino acids: CASSPGGHNEQFF. As DNA, the CDR3 is TGTGCCAGCAGTCCGGGGGGCCACAATGAGCAGTTCTTC.

This clonotype was observed a handful of times. The V and J genes are TRBV15 and TRBJ1-2; D ambiguous. Germline values: CDR1 LNHNV, CDR2 YYDKDF (reference sequence). CDR3 length equals 13 residues. V was shortened by 3 bases and J by 4 bases, with 9 bases between the two germline ends. The CDR3: CATSSGEGYGYTF. CDR3 nucleotide sequence: TGTGCCACCAGCAGCGGAGAGGGCTATGGCTACACCTTC.